These 10 T cell receptor beta chains share one sample of origin, sequenced in a study of technical replicates of blood from a handful of donors (TCRdb year 2017). Receptor amplification or capture employed the immunoSEQ multiplex PCR assay. Here the immuneACCESS table is served through TCRdb, limited to in-frame sequences with V and J called. Missing clones are a known gap in these copies; in checked studies unresolved V genes cover under half, and the rest lacks a known reason. This sample is represented by approximately 97,000 clones; roughly 95% of them were singletons. In total, the top ten clones hold around 0.3% of the sample. Sample: T cells isolated from PBMCs. All receptors come from a human donor in good health.

The chain uses TRBV7-9 and TRBJ2-5; the match to TRBD2 covers 7 bases. From germline, CDR1 is SEHNR and CDR2 FQNEAQ (reference sequence). The CDR3 has 15 residues. J gave up 5 bases and V 1 base, and 7 bases lay outside the gene matches. CDR3 in DNA: TGTGCCAGCAGCTTAGGTGCGGGAGTTCGGGAGACCCAGTACTTC. Translating it yields CASSLGAGVRETQYF.

The J gene is TRBJ2-1, the V gene TRBV18; D is ambiguous. The CDR3 totals 15 residues. Germline lookup yields CDR1 KGHSH and CDR2 LQKENI. V dropped 3 bases and J dropped 4 bases, with 13 bases sitting between them. The CDR3 sequence: CASSPVTGSYNEQFF. DNA for the CDR3: TGTGCCAGCTCACCCGTGACTGGATCTTACAATGAGCAGTTCTTC.

This clone was found a few times. The rearrangement joins TRBV5-4 to TRBJ1-1; no clear D gene. Germline CDR1 reads SGHNT; CDR2 reads YYREEE (reference sequence). Trimming left V 10 bases short and J 3 bases short, with 13 bases between. CDR3 length: 12 amino acids. The CDR3, as DNA: TGTGCCGCTTCCGGGGTAGACACTGAAGCTTTCTTT. Translation: CAASGVDTEAFF.

The V call is TRBV15, the J call TRBJ2-1; TRBD2 matches 9 bases. J was trimmed by 2 bases and V by 0 bases; bases with no gene match: 5. CDR3 length: 17 residues. CDR1 is LNHNV, CDR2 YYDKDF, per germline (reference sequence). CDR3 bases: TGTGCCACCAGCAGAGATGTTGCGGGAGGGCCCTACAATGAGCAGTTCTTC. Translating gives CATSRDVAGGPYNEQFF. The whole variable domain, remainder taken from reference TRBV15 and TRBJ2-1, is DAMVIQNPRYQVTQFGKPVTLSCSQTLNHNVMYWYQQKSSQAPKLLFHYYDKDFNNEADTPDNFQSRRPNTSFCFLDIRSPGLGDTAMYLCATSRDVAGGPYNEQFFGPGTRLTVL.

V and J are TRBV6-4 and TRBJ2-2; 7 bases align to TRBD1. From germline, CDR1 is MRHNA and CDR2 SNTAGT. The CDR3 is 14 amino acids. The junction had 5 bases not matched to a gene; V was cut back by 4 bases and J by 6 bases. In DNA form, the CDR3 reads TGTGCCAGCAGTGCCCAGGGACAGTCCGGGGAGCTGTTTTTT. Encoded protein: CASSAQGQSGELFF.

V usage is TRBV9 and J usage is TRBJ1-2; D gene ambiguous. Trimming cost V 0 bases and J 4 bases, with 13 bases left between them. Germline-derived CDR1 and CDR2 are SGDLS and YYNGEE. This CDR3 spans 15 amino acids. The CDR3 DNA sequence: TGTGCCAGCAGCGTAGGAGGGTATGATAGCTATGGCTACACCTTC. Amino acid sequence: CASSVGGYDSYGYTF.

V is TRBV30 and J is TRBJ2-7; 8 bases are shared with TRBD2. Germline V lookup: CDR1 GTSNPN, CDR2 SVGIG (reference sequence). This CDR3 region has 13 residues. Trimming took 1 base from V and 5 from J; bases not matched to a gene: 4. CDR3 DNA: TGTGCCTGGAGTGAGGGACTAGAGAACGAGCAGTACTTC. It specifies CAWSEGLENEQYF. Full variable domain (remainder filled in from reference TRBV30 and TRBJ2-7): SQTIHQWPATLVQPVGSPLSLECTVEGTSNPNLYWYRQAAGRGLQLLFYSVGIGQISSEVPQNLSASRPQDRQFILSSKKLLLSDSGFYLCAWSEGLENEQYFGPGTRLTVT.

This clone came up once. The chain's CDR3 is CASSVGLAGEGGTDTQYF. The CDR3 DNA reads TGTGCCAGCAGCGTAGGCCTAGCGGGTGAGGGAGGCACAGATACGCAGTATTTT. The V and J genes are TRBV9 and TRBJ2-3, with 8 nucleotides matching TRBD2. With V trimmed by 0 bases and J by 1 base, 10 bases remained unmatched. The CDR3 has 18 residues. Germline V lookup: CDR1 SGDLS, CDR2 YYNGEE.

The chain uses TRBV6-6 and TRBJ1-1; no clear D gene. This CDR3 has 16 residues. The ends were cut back, 0 bases at V and 3 bases at J, with 14 bases in the middle. Germline V gene data show CDR1 as MNHNY and CDR2 as SVGAGI (reference sequence). CDR3 protein: CASSYSTFTLYTEAFF. The CDR3 nucleotides are TGTGCCAGCAGTTACTCGACTTTTACGCTTTACACTGAAGCTTTCTTT.

As DNA, the CDR3 is TGTGCCAGCAGTGAGTTGGACAGGGGGGAAAACACTGAAGCTTTCTTT. Amino acids: CASSELDRGENTEAFF. V is TRBV2 and J is TRBJ1-1, with 10 bases matching TRBD1. Per the germline V gene, CDR1 is SNHLY and CDR2 is FYNNEI. The junction had 6 bases not matched to a gene; V was cut back by 3 bases and J by 2 bases. The length of the CDR3 is 16 residues. The full variable domain, completed using reference TRBV2 and TRBJ1-1, is EPEVTQTPSHQVTQMGQEVILRCVPISNHLYFYWYRQILGQKVEFLVSFYNNEISEKSEIFDDQFSVERPDGSNFTLKIRSTKLEDSAMYFCASSELDRGENTEAFFGQGTRLTVV.